A selection of T cell receptor beta chains follows, all from one sample in a study of blood T cell repertoires in COVID-19. Sequenced by immunoSEQ multiplex PCR; TCRdb stores in-frame clones only, minus some. The sample contains fewer than 500,000 clones, approximately 87% of which appear only once. Sequenced input: PBMCs or T cells enriched from blood (not recorded which). These receptors originate from a man aged 30-40 years who had recovered from COVID-19. The CDR3 runs from the conserved cysteine through the conserved F or W. The D gene is left open where the match is weak. Clone sizes are given selectively: once, few, many, or a class where the clone is expanded.

V	D	size	J	CDR3	DNA
TRBV18	TRBD1	NA	TRBJ1-5	CASSPSGTAYNQPQHF	TGTGCCAGCTCACCATCCGGGACAGCCTACAATCAGCCCCAGCATTTT
TRBV6-5	NA	NA	TRBJ1-2	CASSYGGFDGYTF	TGTGCCAGCAGTTACGGGGGGTTTGATGGCTACACCTTC
TRBV2	NA	NA	TRBJ2-7	CASSVGSVYEQYF	TGTGCCAGCAGTGTTGGTAGCGTTTACGAGCAGTACTTC
TRBV10-3	NA	once	TRBJ2-2	CAISESKMRNTGELFF	TGTGCCATCAGTGAGTCGAAGATGCGGAACACCGGGGAGCTGTTTTTT
TRBV5-4	TRBD1	NA	TRBJ1-2	CASSSITGTANYGYTF	TGTGCCAGCAGCTCCATAACCGGGACAGCTAACTATGGCTACACCTTC
TRBV30	NA	NA	TRBJ1-5	CAWSTGLSNQPQHF	TGTGCCTGGAGTACAGGGTTAAGCAATCAGCCCCAGCATTTT
TRBV5-5	NA	NA	TRBJ1-1	CASSLDSFLLAGMNTEAFF	TGTGCCAGCAGCCTGGACTCCTTCTTGTTAGCAGGGATGAACACTGAAGCTTTCTTT
TRBV7-8	NA	NA	TRBJ2-7	CASSPYPTGEQYF	TGTGCCAGCAGCCCTTACCCCACGGGAGAGCAGTACTTC
TRBV3-1/TRBV3-2	TRBD2	NA	TRBJ2-1	CASSQEWLAGNEQFF	TGTGCCAGCAGCCAAGAATGGCTAGCGGGGAATGAGCAGTTCTTC
TRBV4-1	NA	NA	TRBJ1-5	CASSLTGFAQPQHF	TGCGCCAGCAGCCTAACGGGGTTCGCTCAGCCCCAGCATTTT
TRBV4-1	NA	NA	TRBJ1-1	CASSQGVGQMNTEAFF	TGCGCCAGCAGCCAAGGAGTTGGACAGATGAACACTGAAGCTTTCTTT
TRBV19	NA	NA	TRBJ1-4	CASSIGVTDSNEKLFF	TGTGCCAGTAGTATAGGCGTCACGGACAGTAATGAAAAACTGTTTTTT
TRBV2	TRBD2	few	TRBJ2-2	CASSAGGPGNTGELFF	TGTGCCAGCAGTGCGGGGGGGCCCGGGAACACCGGGGAGCTGTTTTTT
TRBV10-3	TRBD1	NA	TRBJ1-2	CAISGDSASGGYGYTF	TGTGCCATCAGCGGGGACAGTGCCAGTGGGGGTTATGGCTACACCTTC
TRBV2	NA	NA	TRBJ2-3	CASSEASSRRVDTQYF	TGTGCCAGCAGTGAAGCCTCTAGCCGCCGAGTGGATACGCAGTATTTT
TRBV7-9	TRBD1	once	TRBJ1-3	CASSTTGGGGNTIYF	TGTGCCAGCAGCACGACAGGGGGAGGTGGAAACACCATATATTTT
TRBV19	TRBD1	NA	TRBJ1-2	CASSVYPGTDYGYTF	TGTGCCAGTAGTGTCTACCCGGGGACAGACTATGGCTACACCTTC
TRBV28	TRBD1	NA	TRBJ1-5	CASRLGQGNQPQHF	TGTGCCAGCAGACTCGGACAGGGAAATCAGCCCCAGCATTTT